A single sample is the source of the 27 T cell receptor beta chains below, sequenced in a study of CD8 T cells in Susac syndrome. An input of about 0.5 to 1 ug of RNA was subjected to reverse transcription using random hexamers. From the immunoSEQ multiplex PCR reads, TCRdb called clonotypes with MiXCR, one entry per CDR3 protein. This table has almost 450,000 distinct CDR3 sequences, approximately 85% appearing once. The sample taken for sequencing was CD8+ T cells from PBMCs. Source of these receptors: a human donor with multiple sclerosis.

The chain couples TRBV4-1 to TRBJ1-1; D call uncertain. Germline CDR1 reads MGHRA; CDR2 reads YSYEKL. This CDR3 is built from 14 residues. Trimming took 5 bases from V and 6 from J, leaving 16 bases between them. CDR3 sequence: CASSGEVENPEAFF. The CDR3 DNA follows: TGCGCCAGCAGCGGGGAAGTCGAGAATCCTGAAGCTTTCTTT.

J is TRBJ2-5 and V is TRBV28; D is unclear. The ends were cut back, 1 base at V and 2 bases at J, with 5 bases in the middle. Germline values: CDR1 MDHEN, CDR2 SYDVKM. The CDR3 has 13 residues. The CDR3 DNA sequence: TGTGCCAGCAGTTTATTAGAACAAGAGACCCAGTACTTC. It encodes CASSLLEQETQYF.

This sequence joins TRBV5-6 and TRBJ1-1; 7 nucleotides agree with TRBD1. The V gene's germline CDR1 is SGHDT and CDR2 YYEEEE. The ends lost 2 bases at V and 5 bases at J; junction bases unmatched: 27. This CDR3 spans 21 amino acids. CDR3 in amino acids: CASSFSTSMRQGTVGGTEAFF. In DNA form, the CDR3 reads TGTGCCAGCAGCTTTTCGACATCCATGCGACAGGGAACGGTTGGGGGGACTGAAGCTTTCTTT.

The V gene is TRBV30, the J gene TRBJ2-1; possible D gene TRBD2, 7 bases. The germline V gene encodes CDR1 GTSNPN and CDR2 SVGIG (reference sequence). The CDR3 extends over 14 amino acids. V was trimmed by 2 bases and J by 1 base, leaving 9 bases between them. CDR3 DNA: TGTGCCTGGAGTAGGGGGGGTTCCTACAATGAGCAGTTCTTC. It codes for CAWSRGGSYNEQFF. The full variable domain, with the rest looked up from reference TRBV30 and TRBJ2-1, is SQTIHQWPATLVQPVGSPLSLECTVEGTSNPNLYWYRQAAGRGLQLLFYSVGIGQISSEVPQNLSASRPQDRQFILSSKKLLLSDSGFYLCAWSRGGSYNEQFFGPGTRLTVL.

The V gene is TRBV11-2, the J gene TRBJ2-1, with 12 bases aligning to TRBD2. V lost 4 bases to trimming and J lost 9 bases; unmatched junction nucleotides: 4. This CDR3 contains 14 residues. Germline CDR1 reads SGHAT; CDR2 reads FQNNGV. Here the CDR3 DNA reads TGTGCCAGCAGCTCCGGACTAGCGGGGATTGAGCAGTTCTTC. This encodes CASSSGLAGIEQFF.

The DNA of the CDR3 is TGTGCCAGCAGGTTCACCCGGGCCGAATCGACCACTGAAGCTTTCTTT. It codes for CASRFTRAESTTEAFF. The J gene is TRBJ1-1, the V gene TRBV6-1, with D uncertain. V lost 6 bases and J lost 4, with 21 bases in between. The germline CDR1 and CDR2 sequences are MNHNS and SASEGT. This CDR3 has 16 amino acids.

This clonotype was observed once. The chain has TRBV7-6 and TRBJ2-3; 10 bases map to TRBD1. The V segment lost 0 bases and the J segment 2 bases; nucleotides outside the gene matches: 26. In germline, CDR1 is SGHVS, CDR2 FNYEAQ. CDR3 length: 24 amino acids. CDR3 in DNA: TGTGCCAGCAGCTTAGCGGGGGTTCCGGGACAGGGGAATTCTTCCCCCACAAACACAGATACGCAGTATTTT. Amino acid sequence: CASSLAGVPGQGNSSPTNTDTQYF.

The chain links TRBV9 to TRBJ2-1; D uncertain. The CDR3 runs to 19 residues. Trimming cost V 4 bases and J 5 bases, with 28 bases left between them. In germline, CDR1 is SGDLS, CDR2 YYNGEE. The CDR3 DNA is TGTGCCAGCAGCTCAGTTCCCAAATCCTTCTACTACCTACACAATGAGCAGTTCTTC. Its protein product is CASSSVPKSFYYLHNEQFF. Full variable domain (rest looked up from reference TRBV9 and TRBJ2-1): DSGVTQTPKHLITATGQRVTLRCSPRSGDLSVYWYQQSLDQGLQFLIQYYNGEERAKGNILERFSAQQFPDLHSELNLSSLELGDSALYFCASSSVPKSFYYLHNEQFFGPGTRLTVL.

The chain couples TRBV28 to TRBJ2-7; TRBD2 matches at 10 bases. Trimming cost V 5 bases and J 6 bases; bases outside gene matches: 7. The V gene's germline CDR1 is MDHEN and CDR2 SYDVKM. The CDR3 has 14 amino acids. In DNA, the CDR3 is TGTGCCAGCAGTCCTCTAGCGGGAGATTCCGAGCAGTACTTC. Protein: CASSPLAGDSEQYF.

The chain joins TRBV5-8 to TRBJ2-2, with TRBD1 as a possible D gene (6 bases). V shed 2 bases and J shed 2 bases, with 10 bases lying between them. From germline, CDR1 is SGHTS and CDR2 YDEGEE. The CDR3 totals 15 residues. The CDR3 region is CASSLNRVNTGELFF. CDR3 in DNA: TGTGCCAGCAGCTTAAACAGGGTTAACACCGGGGAGCTGTTTTTT.

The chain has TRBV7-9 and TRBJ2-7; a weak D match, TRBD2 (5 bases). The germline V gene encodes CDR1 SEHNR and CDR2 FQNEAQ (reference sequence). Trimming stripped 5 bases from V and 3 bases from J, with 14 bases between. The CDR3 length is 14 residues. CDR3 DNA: TGTGCCAGCAGCACAGCTGGGAGTGGCTACGAGCAGTACTTC. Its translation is CASSTAGSGYEQYF.

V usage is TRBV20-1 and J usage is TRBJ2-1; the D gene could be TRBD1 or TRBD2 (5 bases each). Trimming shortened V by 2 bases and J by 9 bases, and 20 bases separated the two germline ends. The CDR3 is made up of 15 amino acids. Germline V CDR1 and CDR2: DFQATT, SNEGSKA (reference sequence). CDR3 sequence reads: CSARLPGPLTREQFF. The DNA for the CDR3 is TGCAGTGCTAGACTCCCGGGGCCTTTAACGCGTGAGCAGTTCTTC.

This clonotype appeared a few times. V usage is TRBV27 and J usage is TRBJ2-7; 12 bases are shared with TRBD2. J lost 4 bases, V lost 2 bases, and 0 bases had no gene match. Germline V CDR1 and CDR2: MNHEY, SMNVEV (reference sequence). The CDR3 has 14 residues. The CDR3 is CASSLGTSGYEQYF. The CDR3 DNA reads TGTGCCAGCAGTTTAGGGACTAGCGGGTACGAGCAGTACTTC.

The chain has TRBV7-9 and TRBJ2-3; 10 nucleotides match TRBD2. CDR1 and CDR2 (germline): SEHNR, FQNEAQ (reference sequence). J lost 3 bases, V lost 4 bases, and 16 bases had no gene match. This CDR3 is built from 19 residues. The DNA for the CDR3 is TGTGCCAGCAGCTCCGGGGCTAGCGGGGGAGCGTCCCCGACAGATACGCAGTATTTT. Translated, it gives CASSSGASGGASPTDTQYF. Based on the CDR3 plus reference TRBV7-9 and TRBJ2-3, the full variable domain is DTGVSQNPRHKITKRGQNVTFRCDPISEHNRLYWYRQTLGQGPEFLTYFQNEAQLEKSRLLSDRFSAERPKGSFSTLEIQRTEQGDSAMYLCASSSGASGGASPTDTQYFGPGTRLTVL.

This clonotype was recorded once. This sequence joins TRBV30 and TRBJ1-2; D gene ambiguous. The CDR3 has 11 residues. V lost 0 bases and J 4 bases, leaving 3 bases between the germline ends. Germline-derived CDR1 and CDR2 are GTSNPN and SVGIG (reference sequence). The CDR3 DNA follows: TGTGCCTGGAGTGTTCTCTATGGCTACACCTTC. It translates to CAWSVLYGYTF. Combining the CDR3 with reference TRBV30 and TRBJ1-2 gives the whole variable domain SQTIHQWPATLVQPVGSPLSLECTVEGTSNPNLYWYRQAAGRGLQLLFYSVGIGQISSEVPQNLSASRPQDRQFILSSKKLLLSDSGFYLCAWSVLYGYTFGSGTRLTVV.

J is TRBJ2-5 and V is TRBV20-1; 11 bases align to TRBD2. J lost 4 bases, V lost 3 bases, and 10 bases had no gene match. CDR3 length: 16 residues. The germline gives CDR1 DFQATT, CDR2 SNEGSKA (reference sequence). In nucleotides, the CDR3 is TGCAGTGCTAGGTTTCCACAACTAGCGGGAGCAGAGACCCAGTACTTC. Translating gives CSARFPQLAGAETQYF.

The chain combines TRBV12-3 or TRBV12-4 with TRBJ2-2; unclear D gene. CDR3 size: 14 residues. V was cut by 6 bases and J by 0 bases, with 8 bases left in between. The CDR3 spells CASSIDTNTGELFF. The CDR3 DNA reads TGTGCCAGCAGCATTGACACGAACACCGGGGAGCTGTTTTTT.

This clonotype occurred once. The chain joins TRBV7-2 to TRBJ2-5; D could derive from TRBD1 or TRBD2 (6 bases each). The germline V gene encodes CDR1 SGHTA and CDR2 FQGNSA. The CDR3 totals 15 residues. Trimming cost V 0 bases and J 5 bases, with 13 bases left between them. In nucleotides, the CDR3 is TGTGCCAGCAGCTTAGCGTGGGGGGCTTCCGAGACCCAGTACTTC. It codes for CASSLAWGASETQYF. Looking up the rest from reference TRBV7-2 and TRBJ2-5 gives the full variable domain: GAGVSQSPSNKVTEKGKDVELRCDPISGHTALYWYRQSLGQGLEFLIYFQGNSAPDKSGLPSDRFSAERTGGSVSTLTIQRTQQEDSAVYLCASSLAWGASETQYFGPGTRLLVL.

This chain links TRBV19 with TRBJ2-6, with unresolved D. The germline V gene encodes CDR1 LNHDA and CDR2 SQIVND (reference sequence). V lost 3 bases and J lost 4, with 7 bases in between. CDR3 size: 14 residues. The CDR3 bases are TGTGCCAGTAGTATCACAGCCGGGGCCAACGTCCTGACTTTC. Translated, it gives CASSITAGANVLTF.

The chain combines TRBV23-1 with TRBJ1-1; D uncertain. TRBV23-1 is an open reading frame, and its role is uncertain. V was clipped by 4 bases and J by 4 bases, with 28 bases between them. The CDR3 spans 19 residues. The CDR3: CASSRVTGPRPPYCTEAFF. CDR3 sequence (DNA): TGCGCCAGCAGTCGCGTAACCGGGCCCAGGCCCCCATACTGCACTGAAGCTTTCTTT.

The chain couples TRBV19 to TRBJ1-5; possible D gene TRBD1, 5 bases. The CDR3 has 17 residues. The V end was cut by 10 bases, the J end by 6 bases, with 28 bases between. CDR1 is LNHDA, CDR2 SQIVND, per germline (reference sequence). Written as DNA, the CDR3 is TGTGCCACCTTCGACGGCCGCCAGGGTTTGGCGGCTCAGCCCCAGCATTTT. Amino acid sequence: CATFDGRQGLAAQPQHF.

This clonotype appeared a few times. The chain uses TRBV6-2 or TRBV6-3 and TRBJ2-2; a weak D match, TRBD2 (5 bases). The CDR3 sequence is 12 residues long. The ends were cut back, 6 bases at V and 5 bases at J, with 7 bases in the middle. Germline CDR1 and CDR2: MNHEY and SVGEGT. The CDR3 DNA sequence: TGTGCCAGCAGCGGGGTGACCGGGGAGCTGTTTTTT. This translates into CASSGVTGELFF.

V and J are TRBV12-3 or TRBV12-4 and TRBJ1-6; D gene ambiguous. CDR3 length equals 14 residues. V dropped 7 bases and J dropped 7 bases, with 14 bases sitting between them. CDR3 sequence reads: CASTDGRINSPLHF. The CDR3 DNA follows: TGTGCCAGCACCGACGGACGGATCAATTCACCCCTCCACTTT.

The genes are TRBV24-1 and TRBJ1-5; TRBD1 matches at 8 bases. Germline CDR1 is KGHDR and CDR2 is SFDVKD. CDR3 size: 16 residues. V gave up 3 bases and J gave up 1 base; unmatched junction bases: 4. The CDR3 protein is CATSDVGQGSNQPQHF. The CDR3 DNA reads TGTGCCACCAGTGATGTCGGACAGGGCAGCAATCAGCCCCAGCATTTT.

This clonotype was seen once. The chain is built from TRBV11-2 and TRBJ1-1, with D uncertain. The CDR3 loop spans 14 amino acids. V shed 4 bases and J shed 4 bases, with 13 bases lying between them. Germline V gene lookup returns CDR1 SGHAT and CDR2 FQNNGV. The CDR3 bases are TGTGCCAGCAGCTCAACCCCTATAGGCACTGAAGCTTTCTTT. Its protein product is CASSSTPIGTEAFF. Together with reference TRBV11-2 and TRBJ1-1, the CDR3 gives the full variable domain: EAGVAQSPRYKIIEKRQSVAFWCNPISGHATLYWYQQILGQGPKLLIQFQNNGVVDDSQLPKDRFSAERLKGVDSTLKIQPAKLEDSAVYLCASSSTPIGTEAFFGQGTRLTVV.

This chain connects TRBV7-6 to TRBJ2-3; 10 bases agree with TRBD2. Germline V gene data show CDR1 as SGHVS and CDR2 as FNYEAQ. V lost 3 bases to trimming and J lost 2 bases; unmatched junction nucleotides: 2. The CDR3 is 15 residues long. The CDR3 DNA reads TGTGCCAGCAGCTTTAGCGGGGGGACCACAGATACGCAGTATTTT. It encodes CASSFSGGTTDTQYF. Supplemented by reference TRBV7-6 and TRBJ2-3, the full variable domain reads GAGVSQSPRYKVTKRGQDVALRCDPISGHVSLYWYRQALGQGPEFLTYFNYEAQQDKSGLPNDRFSAERPEGSISTLTIQRTEQRDSAMYRCASSFSGGTTDTQYFGPGTRLTVL.

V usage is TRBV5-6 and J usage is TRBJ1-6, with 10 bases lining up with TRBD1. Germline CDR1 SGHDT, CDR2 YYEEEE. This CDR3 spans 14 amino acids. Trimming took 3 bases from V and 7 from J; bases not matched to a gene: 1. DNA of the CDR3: TGTGCCAGCAGCTGGGACAGGGGAAATTCACCCCTCCACTTT. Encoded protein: CASSWDRGNSPLHF. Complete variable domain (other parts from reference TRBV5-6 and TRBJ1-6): DAGVTQSPTHLIKTRGQQVTLRCSPKSGHDTVSWYQQALGQGPQFIFQYYEEEERQRGNFPDRFSGHQFPNYSSELNVNALLLGDSALYLCASSWDRGNSPLHFGNGTRLTVT.